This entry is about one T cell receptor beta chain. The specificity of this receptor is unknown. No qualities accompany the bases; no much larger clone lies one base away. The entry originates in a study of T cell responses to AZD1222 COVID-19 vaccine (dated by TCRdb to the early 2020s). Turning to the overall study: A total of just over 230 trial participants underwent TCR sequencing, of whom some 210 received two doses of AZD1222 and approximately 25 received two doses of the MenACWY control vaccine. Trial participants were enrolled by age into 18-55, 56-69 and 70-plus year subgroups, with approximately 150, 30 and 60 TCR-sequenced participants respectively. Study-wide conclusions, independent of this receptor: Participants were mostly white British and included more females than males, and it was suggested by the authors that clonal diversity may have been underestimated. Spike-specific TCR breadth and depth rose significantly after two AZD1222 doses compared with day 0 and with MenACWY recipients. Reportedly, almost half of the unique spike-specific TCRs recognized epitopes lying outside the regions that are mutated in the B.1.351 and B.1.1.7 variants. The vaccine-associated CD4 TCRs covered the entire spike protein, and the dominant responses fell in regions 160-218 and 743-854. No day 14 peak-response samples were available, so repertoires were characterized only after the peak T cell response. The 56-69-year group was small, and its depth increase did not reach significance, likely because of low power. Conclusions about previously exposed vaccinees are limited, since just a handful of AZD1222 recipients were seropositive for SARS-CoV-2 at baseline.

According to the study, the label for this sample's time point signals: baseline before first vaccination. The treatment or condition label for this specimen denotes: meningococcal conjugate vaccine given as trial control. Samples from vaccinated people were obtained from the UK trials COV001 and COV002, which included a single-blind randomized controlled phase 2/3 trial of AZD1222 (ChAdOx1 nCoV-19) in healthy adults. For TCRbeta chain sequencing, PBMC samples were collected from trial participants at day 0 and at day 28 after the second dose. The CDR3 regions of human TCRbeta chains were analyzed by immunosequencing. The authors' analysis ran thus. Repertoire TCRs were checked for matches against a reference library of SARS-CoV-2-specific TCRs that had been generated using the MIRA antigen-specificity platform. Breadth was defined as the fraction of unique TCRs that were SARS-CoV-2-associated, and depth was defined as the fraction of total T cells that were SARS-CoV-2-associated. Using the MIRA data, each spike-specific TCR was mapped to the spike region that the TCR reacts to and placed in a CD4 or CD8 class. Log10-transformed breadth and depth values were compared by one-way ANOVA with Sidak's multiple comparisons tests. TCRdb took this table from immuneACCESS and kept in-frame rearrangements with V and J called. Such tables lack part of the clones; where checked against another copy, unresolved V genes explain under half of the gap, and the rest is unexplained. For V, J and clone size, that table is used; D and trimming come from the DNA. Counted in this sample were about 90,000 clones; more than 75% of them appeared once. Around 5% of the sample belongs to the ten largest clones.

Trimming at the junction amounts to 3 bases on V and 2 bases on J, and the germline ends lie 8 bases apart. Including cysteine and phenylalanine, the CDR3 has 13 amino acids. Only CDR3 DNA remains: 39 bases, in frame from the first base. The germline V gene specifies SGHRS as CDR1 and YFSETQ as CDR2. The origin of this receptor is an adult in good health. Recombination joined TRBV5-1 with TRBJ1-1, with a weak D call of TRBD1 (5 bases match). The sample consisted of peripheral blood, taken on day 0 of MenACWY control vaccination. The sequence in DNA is TGCGCCAGCAGCTACGGACAAAACACTGAAGCTTTCTTT. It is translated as CASSYGQNTEAFF.